This entry describes one T cell receptor (beta chain). The antigen this receptor binds is unknown. No much larger clone is present one base from it, and per-base qualities are unavailable. The data were obtained in a study of cytomegalovirus exposure and HLA in healthy donors (TCRdb year 2017). At the level of the whole study: A later analysis indicated that the roughly 120 validation repertoires were generated on the platform also employed for the 700 or so repertoires of the first cohort. Along with the approximately 700-subject first cohort, a separate validation cohort of 120 different subjects was used. To predict cytomegalovirus infection status, the study brought together high-throughput TCR immunosequencing, statistical association of individual TCRs with disease status, and machine learning. The aim of the study was to test whether cataloging public T cell receptors could identify signatures of past pathogen exposure.

The library was generated by the immunoSEQ multiplex PCR assay. As for the original processing: A statistical classification framework was built to diagnose cytomegalovirus status from the catalog of TCR beta chain sequences. TCRdb re-hosts the immuneACCESS table, in-frame sequences only. Its copies lack some clones; in the studies checked, an unresolved V gene accounts for under half of them, and the cause for the rest is not known. D and trimming were read from the DNA, whereas the V and J calls and clone size are those reported in that table. For this sample the table gives 80,000 to 100,000 clones, of which approximately 91% were detected only once. Around 2.1% of the sample is held by the ten biggest clonotypes. The paper's findings and limits, for the study overall: A later analysis lacked HLA typing for the validation cohort, so it scored co-occurrence in that cohort across all 120 or so repertoires. Of the cluster scores, approximately 95% were above 0 in a later analysis, which found that TCRs clustered in the first cohort also tended to co-occur in the 95 to 150 validation repertoires. It was suggested by the authors that the approach could potentially be generalized to other disease states and immunological phenotypes. The classifier was reported to diagnose cytomegalovirus status with high specificity and sensitivity in both the original cohort and the validation cohort. Most TCR sequences were seen in very few donors, while some public TCRs were found in many individuals. Three of the identified cytomegalovirus-associated TCR beta chains were confirmed in vitro to be specific for cytomegalovirus antigens. The study listed over 150 TCR beta chains as associated with cytomegalovirus.

Donors formed part of the validation cohort, which comprised some 120 subjects and was distinct from the first cohort of some 700 subjects. The TCR was taken from a man aged 25 to 45 in good health and CMV-seronegative. Sequencing was done on a sample of PBMCs.

This receptor carries the CDR3 CASKTVSRLDRNYGYTF. Read as DNA, the sequence is TGTGCCAGCAAGACGGTCAGCCGGCTAGACAGAAACTATGGCTACACCTTC. The chain employs TRBV28 and TRBJ1-2, with TRBD1 tentatively as D gene (5 bases match). CDR1 and CDR2 are drawn from the germline V gene: MDHEN, SYDVKM. V lost 7 bases and J lost 2 bases; the stretch between them is 23 bases long. Reading from cysteine to phenylalanine, the CDR3 counts 17 amino acids. Left in the record is the CDR3 DNA by itself, 51 bases read in frame from the first base.